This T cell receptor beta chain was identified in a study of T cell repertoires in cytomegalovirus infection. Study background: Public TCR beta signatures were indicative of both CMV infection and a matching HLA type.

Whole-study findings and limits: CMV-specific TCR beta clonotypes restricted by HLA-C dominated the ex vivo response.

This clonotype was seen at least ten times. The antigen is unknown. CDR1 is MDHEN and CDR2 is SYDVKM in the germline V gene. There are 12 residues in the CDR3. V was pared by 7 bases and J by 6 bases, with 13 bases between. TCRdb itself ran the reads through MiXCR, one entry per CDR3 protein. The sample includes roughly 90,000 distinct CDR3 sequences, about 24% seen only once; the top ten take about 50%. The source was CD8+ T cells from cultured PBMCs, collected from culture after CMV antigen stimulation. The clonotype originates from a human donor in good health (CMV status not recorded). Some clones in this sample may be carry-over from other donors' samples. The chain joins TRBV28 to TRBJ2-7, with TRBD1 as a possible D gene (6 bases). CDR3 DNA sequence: TGTGCCAGCACCCCCACAGGGAGCGAGCAGTACTTC. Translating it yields CASTPTGSEQYF.